Listed below are T cell receptor beta chains from one sample, sequenced in a study of cytomegalovirus exposure and HLA in healthy donors. Repertoires were generated with immunoSEQ multiplex PCR, while TCRdb's copy carries only in-frame clones and drops some. The sample records 100,000 to 150,000 clones, 80% being singletons. Sequenced sample: PBMCs. These receptors all come from a female donor in good health and CMV-seropositive. The CDR3 runs from the conserved cysteine through the conserved F or W. Fields, in order: J gene, clone size, D gene, V gene, CDR3 protein, CDR3 DNA. The D gene is left open where the match is weak. Clone sizes are given selectively: once, few, many, or a class where the clone is expanded.

TRBJ1-4 | NA | NA | TRBV9 | CASSVAGTNEKLFF | TGTGCCAGCAGCGTAGCAGGGACTAATGAAAAACTGTTTTTT
TRBJ1-1 | NA | NA | TRBV4-1 | CASSQVRGTEAFF | TGCGCCAGCAGCCAAGTTAGGGGAACTGAAGCTTTCTTT
TRBJ1-2 | NA | NA | TRBV7-6 | CASSPGNRGYGYTF | TGTGCCAGCAGCCCCGGGAACAGAGGGTATGGCTACACCTTC
TRBJ2-7 | NA | NA | TRBV9 | CASSVEGQVSSYEQYF | TGTGCCAGCAGCGTAGAGGGGCAGGTAAGCTCCTACGAGCAGTACTTC
TRBJ2-7 | NA | TRBD1 | TRBV19 | CASSLTGASYEQYF | TGTGCCAGTAGTTTGACAGGGGCCTCCTACGAGCAGTACTTC
TRBJ1-3 | once | NA | TRBV27 | CASSLGGMGNTIYF | TGTGCCAGCAGTTTAGGGGGGATGGGAAACACCATATATTTT
TRBJ1-1 | NA | NA | TRBV6-4 | CASSDSAGTEAFF | TGTGCCAGCAGTGACTCGGCGGGCACTGAAGCTTTCTTT
TRBJ1-5 | NA | TRBD1 | TRBV10-3 | CAIRTGDQPQHF | TGTGCCATCAGGACAGGGGACCAGCCCCAGCATTTT
TRBJ2-5 | NA | TRBD2 | TRBV19 | CASSMASGGILQETQYF | TGTGCCAGTAGTATGGCTAGCGGGGGGATCTTACAAGAGACCCAGTACTTC
TRBJ1-2 | NA | TRBD1 | TRBV14 | CASSQDRQGLFGYTF | TGTGCCAGCAGCCAAGACCGACAGGGGCTGTTTGGCTACACCTTC
TRBJ1-4 | few | NA | TRBV11-2 | CASQRGDEKLFF | TGTGCCTCCCAACGGGGGGACGAAAAACTGTTTTTT
TRBJ1-2 | NA | TRBD1 | TRBV19 | CASRKQGALYGYTF | TGTGCCAGTAGAAAACAGGGGGCCCTCTATGGCTACACCTTC
TRBJ2-7 | NA | TRBD1 | TRBV5-1 | CASSLTGQGIYEQYF | TGCGCCAGCAGCTTGACGGGACAGGGTATCTACGAGCAGTACTTC
TRBJ2-7 | NA | NA | TRBV4-2 | CASSQDPRGPPYEQYF | TGTGCCAGCAGCCAAGACCCGCGGGGGCCTCCCTACGAGCAGTACTTC
TRBJ1-1 | NA | NA | TRBV5-1 | CASSWGGTEAFF | TGCGCCAGCAGCTGGGGGGGAACTGAAGCTTTCTTT
TRBJ1-5 | NA | TRBD1 | TRBV7-2 | CASARQGVSNQPQHF | TGTGCCAGCGCTAGACAGGGGGTGAGCAATCAGCCCCAGCATTTT
TRBJ2-1 | few | TRBD2 | TRBV10-3 | CATQERGTGDEQFF | TGTGCCACGCAAGAGCGGGGGACGGGCGATGAGCAGTTCTTC
TRBJ2-7 | NA | NA | TRBV4-2 | CASSDERTSYEQYF | TGTGCCAGCAGCGATGAGAGGACATCCTACGAGCAGTACTTC
TRBJ2-5 | NA | TRBD2 | TRBV5-1 | CASSLALAGGRETQYF | TGCGCCAGCAGCTTGGCGCTAGCGGGGGGCCGAGAGACCCAGTACTTC
TRBJ2-3 | NA | TRBD2 | TRBV4-1 | CASSQDASGGKRTDTQYF | TGCGCCAGCAGCCAAGACGCTAGCGGGGGGAAGCGCACAGATACGCAGTATTTT
TRBJ1-5 | NA | TRBD1 | TRBV2 | CASSDRGQGQPQHF | TGTGCCAGCAGTGATAGGGGACAGGGTCAGCCCCAGCATTTT
TRBJ1-1 | NA | TRBD1 | TRBV5-6 | CASSMTGVGAFF | TGTGCCAGCAGCATGACAGGGGTTGGAGCTTTCTTT
TRBJ1-4 | NA | NA | TRBV2 | CASSEARYREGEKLFF | TGTGCCAGCAGTGAAGCGCGTTATCGAGAGGGTGAAAAACTGTTTTTT
TRBJ1-1 | once | NA | TRBV7-2 | CASSLGMAGIAFF | TGTGCCAGCAGCTTAGGGATGGCAGGGATAGCTTTCTTT
TRBJ2-2 | NA | TRBD2 | TRBV5-6 | CASTGQTGGTGELFF | TGTGCCAGCACCGGTCAGACGGGGGGGACCGGGGAGCTGTTTTTT
TRBJ2-1 | NA | NA | TRBV5-1 | CARDKSSYNEQFF | TGCGCCAGGGACAAGAGCTCCTACAATGAGCAGTTCTTC
TRBJ1-3 | NA | NA | TRBV6-1 | CASSEYRGNTIYF | TGTGCCAGCAGTGAATACAGGGGAAACACCATATATTTT
TRBJ1-2 | NA | TRBD1 | TRBV9 | CASSASIGDRDKGGYTF | TGTGCCAGCAGCGCCAGCATCGGGGACAGGGATAAAGGTGGCTACACCTTC